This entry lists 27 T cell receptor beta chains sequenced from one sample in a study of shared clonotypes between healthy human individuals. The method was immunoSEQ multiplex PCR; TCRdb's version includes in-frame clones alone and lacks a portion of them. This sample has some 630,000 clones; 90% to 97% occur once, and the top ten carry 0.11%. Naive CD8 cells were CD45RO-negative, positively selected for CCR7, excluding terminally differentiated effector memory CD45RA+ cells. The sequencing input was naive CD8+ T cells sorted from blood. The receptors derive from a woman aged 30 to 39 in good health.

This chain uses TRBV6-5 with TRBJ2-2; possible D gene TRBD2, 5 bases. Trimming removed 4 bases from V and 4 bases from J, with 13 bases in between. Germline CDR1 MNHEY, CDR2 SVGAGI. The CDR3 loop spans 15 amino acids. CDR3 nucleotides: TGTGCCAGCAGTTTGGGCGGAGAGGGCACCGGGGAGCTGTTTTTT. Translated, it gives CASSLGGEGTGELFF.

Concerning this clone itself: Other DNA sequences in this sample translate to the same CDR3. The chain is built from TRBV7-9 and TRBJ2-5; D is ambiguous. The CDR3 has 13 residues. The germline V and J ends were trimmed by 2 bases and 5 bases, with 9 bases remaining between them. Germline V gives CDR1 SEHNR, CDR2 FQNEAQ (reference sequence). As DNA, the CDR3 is TGTGCCAGCAGCTTATCTTCTGGGGAGACCCAGTACTTC. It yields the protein CASSLSSGETQYF.

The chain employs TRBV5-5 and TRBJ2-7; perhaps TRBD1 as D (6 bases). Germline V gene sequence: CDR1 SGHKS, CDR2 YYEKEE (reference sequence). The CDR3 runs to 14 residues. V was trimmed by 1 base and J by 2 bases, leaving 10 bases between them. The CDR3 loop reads CASSLTGIPYEQYF. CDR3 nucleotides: TGTGCCAGCAGCTTGACAGGGATCCCCTACGAGCAGTACTTC.

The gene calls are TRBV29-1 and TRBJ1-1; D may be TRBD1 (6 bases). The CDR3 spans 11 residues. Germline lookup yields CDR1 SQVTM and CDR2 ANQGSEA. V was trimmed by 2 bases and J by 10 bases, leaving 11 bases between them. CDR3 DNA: TGCAGCGTTGAATGGAGGACAGCAGCTTTCTTT. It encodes CSVEWRTAAFF.

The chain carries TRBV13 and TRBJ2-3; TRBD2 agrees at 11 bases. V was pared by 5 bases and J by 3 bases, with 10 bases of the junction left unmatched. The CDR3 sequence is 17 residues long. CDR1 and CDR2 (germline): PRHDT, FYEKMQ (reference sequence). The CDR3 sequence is CASSGLAGRAGTDTQYF. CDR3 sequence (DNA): TGTGCCAGCAGCGGACTAGCGGGCCGGGCCGGGACAGATACGCAGTATTTT.

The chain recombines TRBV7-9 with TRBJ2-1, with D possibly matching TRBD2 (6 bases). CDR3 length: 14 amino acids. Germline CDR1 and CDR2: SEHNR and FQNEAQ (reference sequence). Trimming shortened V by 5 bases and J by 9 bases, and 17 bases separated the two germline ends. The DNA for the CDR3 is TGTGCCAGCAGCATGGAGGACGGGAGCGGTGAGCAGTTCTTC. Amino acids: CASSMEDGSGEQFF.

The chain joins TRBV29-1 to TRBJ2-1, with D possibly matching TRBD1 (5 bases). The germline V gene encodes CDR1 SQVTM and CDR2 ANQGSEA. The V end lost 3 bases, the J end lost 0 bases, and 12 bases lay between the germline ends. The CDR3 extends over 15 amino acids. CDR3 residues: CSVDGAASSYNEQFF. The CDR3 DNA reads TGCAGCGTTGATGGGGCAGCAAGCTCCTACAATGAGCAGTTCTTC.

The CDR3 loop is CASSVVGDGETQYF. In nucleotides, the CDR3 is TGTGCCAGCAGCGTAGTGGGGGACGGGGAGACCCAGTACTTC. V is TRBV9 and J is TRBJ2-5; TRBD1 or TRBD2 may be the D gene (5 bases each). The CDR3 spans 14 residues. Trimming stripped 0 bases from V and 5 bases from J, with 11 bases between. Looked up from germline, CDR1 is SGDLS and CDR2 is YYNGEE.

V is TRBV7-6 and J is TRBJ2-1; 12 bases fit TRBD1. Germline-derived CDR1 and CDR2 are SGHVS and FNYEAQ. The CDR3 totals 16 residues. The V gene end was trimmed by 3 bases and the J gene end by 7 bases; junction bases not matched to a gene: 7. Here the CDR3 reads CASSFRDRGRGNEQFF. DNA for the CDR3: TGTGCCAGCAGCTTCCGGGACAGGGGGCGGGGGAATGAGCAGTTCTTC.

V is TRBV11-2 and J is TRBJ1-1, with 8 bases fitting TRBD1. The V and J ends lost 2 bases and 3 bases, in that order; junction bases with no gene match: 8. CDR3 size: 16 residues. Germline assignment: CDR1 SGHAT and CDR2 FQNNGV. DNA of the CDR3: TGTGCCAGCAGCTTATTTAATGGACAGGGATACACTGAAGCTTTCTTT. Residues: CASSLFNGQGYTEAFF. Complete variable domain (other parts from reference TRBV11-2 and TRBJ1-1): EAGVAQSPRYKIIEKRQSVAFWCNPISGHATLYWYQQILGQGPKLLIQFQNNGVVDDSQLPKDRFSAERLKGVDSTLKIQPAKLEDSAVYLCASSLFNGQGYTEAFFGQGTRLTVV.

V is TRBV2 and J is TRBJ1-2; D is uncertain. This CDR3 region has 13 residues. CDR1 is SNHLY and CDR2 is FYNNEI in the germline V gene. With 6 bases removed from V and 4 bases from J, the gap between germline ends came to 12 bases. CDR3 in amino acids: CASRTTETYGYTF. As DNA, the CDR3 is TGTGCCAGCAGAACTACAGAGACCTATGGCTACACCTTC.

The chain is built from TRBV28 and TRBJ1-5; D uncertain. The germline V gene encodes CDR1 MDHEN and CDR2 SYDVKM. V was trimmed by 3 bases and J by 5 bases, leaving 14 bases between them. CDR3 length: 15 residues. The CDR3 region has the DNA TGTGCCAGCAGTTTTGACCAGGCTCAAGATCAGCCCCAGCATTTT. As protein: CASSFDQAQDQPQHF. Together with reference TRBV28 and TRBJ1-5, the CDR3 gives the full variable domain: DVKVTQSSRYLVKRTGEKVFLECVQDMDHENMFWYRQDPGLGLRLIYFSYDVKMKEKGDIPEGYSVSREKKERFSLILESASTNQTSMYLCASSFDQAQDQPQHFGDGTRLSIL.

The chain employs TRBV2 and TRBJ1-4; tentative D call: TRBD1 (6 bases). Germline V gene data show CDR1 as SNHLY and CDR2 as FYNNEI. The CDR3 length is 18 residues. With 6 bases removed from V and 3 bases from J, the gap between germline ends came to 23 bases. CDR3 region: CASRSGQGPLSPNEKLFF. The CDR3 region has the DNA TGTGCCAGCAGGTCCGGGCAGGGGCCTTTATCTCCTAATGAAAAACTGTTTTTT.

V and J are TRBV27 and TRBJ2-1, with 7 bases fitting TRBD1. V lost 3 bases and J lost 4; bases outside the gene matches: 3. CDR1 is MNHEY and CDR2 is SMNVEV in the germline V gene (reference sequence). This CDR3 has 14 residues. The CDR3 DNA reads TGTGCCAGCAGTTTCTCGACAGGGTACAATGAGCAGTTCTTC. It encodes CASSFSTGYNEQFF.

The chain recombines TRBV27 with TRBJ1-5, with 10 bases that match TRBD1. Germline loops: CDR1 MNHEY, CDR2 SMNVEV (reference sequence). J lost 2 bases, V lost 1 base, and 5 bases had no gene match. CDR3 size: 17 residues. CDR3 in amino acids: CASSLYGQGGRNQPQHF. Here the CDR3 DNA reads TGTGCCAGCAGTTTATACGGACAGGGGGGCCGCAATCAGCCCCAGCATTTT.

The DNA for the CDR3 is TGTGCCAGCAGCCAAGATCCGGAGGACAGGGGCAATCAGCCCCAGCATTTT. This translates into CASSQDPEDRGNQPQHF. The V call is TRBV14, the J call TRBJ1-5, with 8 bases identical to TRBD1. The CDR3 covers 17 residues. Unmatched junction bases numbered 6, after V lost 0 bases and J lost 2 bases. Germline V CDR1 and CDR2: SGHDN, FVKESK.

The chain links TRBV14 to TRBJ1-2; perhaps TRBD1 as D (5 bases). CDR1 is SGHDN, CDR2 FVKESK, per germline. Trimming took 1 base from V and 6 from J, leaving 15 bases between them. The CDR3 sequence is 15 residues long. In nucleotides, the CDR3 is TGTGCCAGCAGCCAAGTTGGGCAGGGTACCGATGGCTACACCTTC. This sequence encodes CASSQVGQGTDGYTF.

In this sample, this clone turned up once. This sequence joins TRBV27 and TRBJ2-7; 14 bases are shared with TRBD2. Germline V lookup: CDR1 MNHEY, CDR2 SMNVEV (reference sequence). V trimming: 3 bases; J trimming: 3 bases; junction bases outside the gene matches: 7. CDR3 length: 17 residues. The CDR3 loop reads CASSLGTSGSFYYEQYF. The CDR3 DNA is TGTGCCAGCAGTTTGGGGACTAGCGGGAGCTTTTACTACGAGCAGTACTTC.

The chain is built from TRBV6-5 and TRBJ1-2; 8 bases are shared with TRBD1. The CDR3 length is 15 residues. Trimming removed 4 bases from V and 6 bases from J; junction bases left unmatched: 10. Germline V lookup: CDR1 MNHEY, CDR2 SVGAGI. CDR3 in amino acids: CASSFRQGPRDGYTF. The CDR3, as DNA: TGTGCCAGCAGTTTTAGACAGGGGCCACGGGATGGCTACACCTTC.

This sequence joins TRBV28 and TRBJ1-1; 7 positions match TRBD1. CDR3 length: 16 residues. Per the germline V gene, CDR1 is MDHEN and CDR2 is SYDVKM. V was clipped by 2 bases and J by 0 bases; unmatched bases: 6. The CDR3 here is CASSLIVQGMNTEAFF. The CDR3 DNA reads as TGTGCCAGCAGTTTAATCGTACAGGGGATGAACACTGAAGCTTTCTTT.

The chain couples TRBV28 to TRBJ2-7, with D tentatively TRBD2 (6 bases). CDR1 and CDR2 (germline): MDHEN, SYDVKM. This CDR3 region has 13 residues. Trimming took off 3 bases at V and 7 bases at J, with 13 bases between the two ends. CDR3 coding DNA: TGTGCCAGCAGTTTTAGGGTGCGGGGTGAGCAGTACTTC. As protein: CASSFRVRGEQYF.

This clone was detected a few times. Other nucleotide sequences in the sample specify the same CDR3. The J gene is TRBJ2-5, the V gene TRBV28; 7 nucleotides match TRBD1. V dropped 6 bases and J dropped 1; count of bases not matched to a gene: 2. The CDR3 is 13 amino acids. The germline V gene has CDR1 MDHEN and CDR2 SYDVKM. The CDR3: CASRGDSQETQYF. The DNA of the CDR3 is TGTGCCAGCAGAGGGGACAGCCAAGAGACCCAGTACTTC.

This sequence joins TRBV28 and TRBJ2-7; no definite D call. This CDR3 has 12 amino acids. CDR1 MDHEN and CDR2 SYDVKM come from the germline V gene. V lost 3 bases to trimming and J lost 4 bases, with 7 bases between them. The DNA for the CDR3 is TGTGCCAGCAGTTTGAATACATACGAGCAGTACTTC. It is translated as CASSLNTYEQYF.

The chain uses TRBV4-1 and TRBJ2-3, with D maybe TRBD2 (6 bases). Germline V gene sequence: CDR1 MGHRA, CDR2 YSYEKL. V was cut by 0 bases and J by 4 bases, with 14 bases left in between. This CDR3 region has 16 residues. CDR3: CASSQEPGLPADTQYF. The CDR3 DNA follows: TGCGCCAGCAGCCAAGAACCAGGACTACCGGCAGATACGCAGTATTTT.

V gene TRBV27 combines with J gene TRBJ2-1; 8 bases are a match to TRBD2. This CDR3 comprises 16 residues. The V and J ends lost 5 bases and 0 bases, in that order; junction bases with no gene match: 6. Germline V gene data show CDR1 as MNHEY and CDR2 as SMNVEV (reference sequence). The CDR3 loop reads CASSPRAGVSYNEQFF. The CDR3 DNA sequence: TGTGCCAGCAGTCCACGAGCGGGAGTCTCCTACAATGAGCAGTTCTTC.

CDR3 sequence reads: CASSYSHPPGEQYF. The CDR3 region has the DNA TGTGCCAGCAGTTACTCCCACCCGCCCGGCGAGCAGTACTTC. The V call is TRBV6-6, the J call TRBJ2-7; D gene uncertain. Looked up from germline, CDR1 is MNHNY and CDR2 is SVGAGI (reference sequence). V lost 0 bases and J lost 6, with 12 bases in between. The CDR3 spans 14 residues.

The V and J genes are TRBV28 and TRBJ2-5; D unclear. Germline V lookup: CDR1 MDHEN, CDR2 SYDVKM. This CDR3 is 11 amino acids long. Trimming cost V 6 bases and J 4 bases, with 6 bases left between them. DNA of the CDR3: TGTGCCAGCAGCAGCCCAGAGACCCAGTACTTC. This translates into CASSSPETQYF.